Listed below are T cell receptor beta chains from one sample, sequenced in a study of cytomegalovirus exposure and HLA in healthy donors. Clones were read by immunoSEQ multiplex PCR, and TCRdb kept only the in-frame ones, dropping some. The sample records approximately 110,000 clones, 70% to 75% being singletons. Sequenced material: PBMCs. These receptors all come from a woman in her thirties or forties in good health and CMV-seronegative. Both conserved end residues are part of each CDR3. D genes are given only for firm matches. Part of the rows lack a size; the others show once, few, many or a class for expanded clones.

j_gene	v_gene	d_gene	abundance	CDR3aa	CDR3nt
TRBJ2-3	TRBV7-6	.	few	CASSLSTDTQYF	TGTGCCAGCAGCCTCAGCACAGATACGCAGTATTTT
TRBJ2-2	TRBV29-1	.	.	CSVRTGTATGELFF	TGCAGCGTCCGCACAGGGACGGCCACCGGGGAGCTGTTTTTT
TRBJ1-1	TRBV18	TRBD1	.	CASSPGTEWPTEAFF	TGTGCCAGCTCACCAGGGACAGAGTGGCCCACTGAAGCTTTCTTT
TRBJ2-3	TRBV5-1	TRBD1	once	CASSPGTGWTDTQYF	TGCGCCAGCAGCCCGGGGACAGGGTGGACAGATACGCAGTATTTT
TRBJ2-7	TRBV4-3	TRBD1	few	CASSQEAPRTGSYSYEQYF	TGCGCCAGCAGCCAAGAAGCTCCTCGGACAGGCTCATATTCCTACGAGCAGTACTTC
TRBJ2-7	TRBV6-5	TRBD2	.	CASSWRLAGPYEQYF	TGTGCCAGCAGTTGGAGACTAGCGGGGCCCTACGAGCAGTACTTC
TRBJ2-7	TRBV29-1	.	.	CSVGVGEGREQYF	TGCAGCGTTGGGGTTGGTGAGGGGAGGGAGCAGTACTTC
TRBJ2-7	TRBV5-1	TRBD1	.	CASSFLQRQGGTYEQYF	TGCGCCAGCAGCTTTTTACAACGACAGGGGGGAACCTACGAGCAGTACTTC
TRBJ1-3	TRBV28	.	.	CASSRRGDGNTIYF	TGTGCCAGCAGCCGGCGGGGTGATGGAAACACCATATATTTT
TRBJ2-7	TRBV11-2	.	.	CASSPSQIEQYF	TGTGCCAGCAGCCCCTCGCAGATCGAGCAGTACTTC
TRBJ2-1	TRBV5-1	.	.	CASSPFLSGLPGDNEQFF	TGCGCCAGCAGCCCCTTTCTCTCTGGACTACCAGGTGACAATGAGCAGTTCTTC
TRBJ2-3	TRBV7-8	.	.	CASSLVQGNTLTQYF	TGTGCCAGCAGCTTAGTTCAGGGGAACACTCTTACGCAGTATTTT
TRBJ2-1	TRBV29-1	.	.	CSVGSWAGFNEQFF	TGCAGCGTTGGTTCATGGGCTGGGTTCAATGAGCAGTTCTTC
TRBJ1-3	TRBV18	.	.	CASSREVDSTIYF	TGTGCCAGCTCGCGTGAAGTCGATAGCACCATATATTTT
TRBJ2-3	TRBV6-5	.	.	CASRPRVSTDTQYF	TGTGCCAGCAGGCCCCGGGTTAGCACAGATACGCAGTATTTT
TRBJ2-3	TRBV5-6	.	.	CASSLAGTDTQYF	TGTGCCAGCAGCTTGGCGGGCACAGATACGCAGTATTTT
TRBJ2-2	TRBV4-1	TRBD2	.	CASSQKTAGVNTGELFF	TGCGCCAGCAGCCAAAAGACGGCGGGAGTTAACACCGGGGAGCTGTTTTTT
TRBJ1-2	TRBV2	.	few	CASSDRGGNYGYTF	TGTGCCAGCAGTGACCGGGGAGGTAACTATGGCTACACCTTC
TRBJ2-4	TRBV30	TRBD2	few	CACRGGAKNIQYF	TGTGCCTGTCGGGGGGGAGCCAAAAACATTCAGTACTTC
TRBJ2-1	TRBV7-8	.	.	CASSLAFGGMTHNEQFF	TGTGCCAGCAGCTTAGCGTTCGGCGGGATGACCCACAATGAGCAGTTCTTC
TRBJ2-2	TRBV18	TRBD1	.	CASSPPFRTGGSTGELFF	TGTGCCAGCTCACCTCCATTTCGGACAGGGGGCAGCACCGGGGAGCTGTTTTTT
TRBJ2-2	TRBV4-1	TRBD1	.	CASSSLGWGQGNTGELFF	TGCGCCAGCAGCTCCCTCGGATGGGGACAGGGCAACACCGGGGAGCTGTTTTTT
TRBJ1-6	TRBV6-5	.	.	CASSYRGSDSPLHF	TGTGCCAGCAGTTATCGGGGGAGTGATTCACCCCTCCACTTT
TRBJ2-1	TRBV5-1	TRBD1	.	CASSVDRARDEQFF	TGCGCCAGCAGCGTGGACAGGGCGAGGGATGAGCAGTTCTTC
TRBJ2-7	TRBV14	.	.	CASSQVGGPRGYEQYF	TGTGCCAGCAGCCAAGTTGGGGGCCCAAGAGGGTACGAGCAGTACTTC
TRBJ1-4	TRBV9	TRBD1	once	CASSYQGATNEKLFF	TGTGCCAGCAGCTACCAGGGGGCAACTAATGAAAAACTGTTTTTT
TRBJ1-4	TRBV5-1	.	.	CASSLQGQNEKLFF	TGCGCCAGCAGCTTACAGGGACAAAATGAAAAACTGTTTTTT
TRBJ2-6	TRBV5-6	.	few	CASSLGQSPSGANVLTF	TGTGCCAGCAGCTTGGGACAGAGCCCCTCTGGGGCCAACGTCCTGACTTTC
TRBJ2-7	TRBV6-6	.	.	CASSYVGTNYEQYF	TGTGCCAGCAGTTACGTGGGGACAAACTACGAGCAGTACTTC
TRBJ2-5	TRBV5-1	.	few	CASSQPPGETQYF	TGCGCCAGCAGCCAACCCCCGGGAGAGACCCAGTACTTC
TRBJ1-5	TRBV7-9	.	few	CASSSSEDSNQPQHF	TGTGCCAGCAGCTCCAGTGAGGATAGCAATCAGCCCCAGCATTTT
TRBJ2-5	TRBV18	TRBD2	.	CASSPPGLAGETQYF	TGTGCCAGCTCACCCCCTGGACTAGCGGGAGAGACCCAGTACTTC
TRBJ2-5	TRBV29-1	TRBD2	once	CSVEGGGLAGSQETQYF	TGCAGCGTTGAAGGGGGCGGACTAGCGGGTTCCCAAGAGACCCAGTACTTC
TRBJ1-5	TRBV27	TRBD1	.	CASSPDRGYGQPQHF	TGTGCCAGCAGCCCCGACAGGGGGTACGGTCAGCCCCAGCATTTT
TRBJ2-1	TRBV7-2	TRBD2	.	CASSLPGLAGGPQFF	TGTGCCAGCAGTCTACCGGGACTAGCGGGAGGGCCGCAGTTCTTC
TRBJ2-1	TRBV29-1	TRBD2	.	CSAEPGTKLNEQFF	TGCAGCGCCGAACCCGGGACTAAACTAAATGAGCAGTTCTTC
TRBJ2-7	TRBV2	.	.	CASSQYREIYEQYF	TGTGCCAGCAGTCAGTATCGGGAAATCTACGAGCAGTACTTC
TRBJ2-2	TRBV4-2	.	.	CASSLPKGAGPNTGELFF	TGTGCCAGCAGCCTCCCGAAAGGGGCAGGACCGAACACCGGGGAGCTGTTTTTT
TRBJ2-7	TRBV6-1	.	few	CASSANQKAAYEQYF	TGTGCCAGCAGTGCCAACCAGAAAGCGGCATACGAGCAGTACTTC
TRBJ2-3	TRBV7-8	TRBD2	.	CASSLAQRGVSDTQYF	TGTGCCAGCAGCTTAGCCCAGCGGGGGGTCTCAGATACGCAGTATTTT
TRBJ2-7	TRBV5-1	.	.	CASSLGRTEYEQYF	TGCGCCAGCAGCTTGGGGCGGACTGAGTACGAGCAGTACTTC
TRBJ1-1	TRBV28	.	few	CASSQAGDKNTEAFF	TGTGCCAGCAGTCAAGCAGGGGACAAGAACACTGAAGCTTTCTTT
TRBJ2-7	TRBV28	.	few	CASSRRPDSSYEQYF	TGTGCCAGCAGTCGGCGCCCGGACAGCTCCTACGAGCAGTACTTC
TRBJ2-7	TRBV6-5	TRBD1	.	CASGTGTVTYEQYF	TGTGCCAGCGGCACCGGGACAGTTACCTACGAGCAGTACTTC
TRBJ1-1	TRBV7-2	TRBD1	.	CASSSGTGQGEAFF	TGTGCCAGCAGCTCCGGGACAGGGCAGGGGGAAGCTTTCTTT
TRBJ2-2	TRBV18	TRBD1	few	CASSPQDRDTGELFF	TGTGCCAGCTCACCACAGGACAGGGACACCGGGGAGCTGTTTTTT
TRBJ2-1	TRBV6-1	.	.	CASFVGGSPYNEQFF	TGTGCCAGCTTTGTTGGGGGGAGCCCCTACAATGAGCAGTTCTTC
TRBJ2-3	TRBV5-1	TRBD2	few	CASSLDRGGGTDTQYF	TGCGCCAGCAGCTTGGATCGGGGGGGCGGCACAGATACGCAGTATTTT
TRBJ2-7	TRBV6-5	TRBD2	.	CASSTLAGAVEQYF	TGTGCCAGCAGTACACTAGCGGGAGCAGTTGAGCAGTACTTC
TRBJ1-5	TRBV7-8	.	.	CASSLGSGEGNQPQHF	TGTGCCAGCAGCTTAGGCTCGGGAGAAGGCAATCAGCCCCAGCATTTT
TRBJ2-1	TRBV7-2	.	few	CASSNTGSYNEQFF	TGTGCCAGCAGCAACACAGGGTCCTACAATGAGCAGTTCTTC
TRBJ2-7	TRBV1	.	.	CTSSQVVGTGRYEQYF	TGCACCAGCAGCCAAGTGGTGGGGACAGGTCGATACGAGCAGTACTTC
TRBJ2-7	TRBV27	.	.	CASSVSPRMPYEQYF	TGTGCCAGCAGCGTTTCCCCGCGGATGCCCTACGAGCAGTACTTC
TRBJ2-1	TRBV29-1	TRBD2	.	CSVQGTSGYNEQFF	TGCAGCGTCCAGGGGACTAGCGGATACAATGAGCAGTTCTTC
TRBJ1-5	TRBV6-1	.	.	CASSAYSNQPQHF	TGTGCCAGCAGTGCCTATAGCAATCAGCCCCAGCATTTT